The 9 T cell receptor beta chains listed next were all sequenced from one sample in a study of T cell responses to AZD1222 COVID-19 vaccine. The repertoire was sequenced with immunoSEQ multiplex PCR; TCRdb's copy has only in-frame clones and lacks some. The repertoire holds 120,000 or so clones, with over 75% as singletons. The material was peripheral blood, obtained on day 0 of AZD1222 vaccination. The receptors were sampled from an adult in good health.

The chain links TRBV30 to TRBJ1-1, with D tentatively TRBD1 (6 bases). Between the trimmed V and J ends, which lost 0 bases and 2 bases, there was a span of 7 bases. The CDR3 is made up of 13 amino acids. Germline values: CDR1 GTSNPN, CDR2 SVGIG (reference sequence). DNA of the CDR3: TGTGCCTGGAGTGTACAGGGTAACACTGAAGCTTTCTTT. Its translation is CAWSVQGNTEAFF.

The V gene is TRBV5-1, the J gene TRBJ2-2; D might be TRBD1 or TRBD2, each matching 7 bases. CDR1 SGHRS and CDR2 YFSETQ come from the germline V gene. The CDR3 covers 15 residues. The V end was cut by 5 bases, the J end by 3 bases, with 14 bases between. CDR3 in amino acids: CASSRDSGDTGELFF. CDR3 sequence (DNA): TGCGCCAGCAGTCGGGACAGCGGGGACACCGGGGAGCTGTTTTTT.

CDR3 in DNA: TGTGCCTGGAGCAAAACGGGACAGGGGGCTTTCACTGAAGCTTTCTTT. This translates into CAWSKTGQGAFTEAFF. The V call is TRBV30, the J call TRBJ1-1, with 12 bases identical to TRBD1. This CDR3 has 16 amino acids. The trim removed 3 bases at V and 4 bases at J, leaving 9 bases unmatched. Germline V gene data show CDR1 as GTSNPN and CDR2 as SVGIG (reference sequence).

The chain employs TRBV13 and TRBJ1-1, with D possibly being TRBD1 (5 bases). The V and J ends lost 3 bases and 4 bases respectively, with 12 bases between them. CDR1 and CDR2 from the germline V gene are PRHDT and FYEKMQ (reference sequence). The CDR3 totals 14 residues. The CDR3 DNA follows: TGTGCCAGCAGCTTGGGTCCCGGGGGCACTGAAGCTTTCTTT. This codes for CASSLGPGGTEAFF.

This clone was seen a single time. The chain joins TRBV12-3 or TRBV12-4 to TRBJ2-1; 7 nucleotides agree with TRBD1. The ends lost 5 bases at V and 9 bases at J; junction bases unmatched: 7. The CDR3 contains 13 residues. CDR3 DNA: TGTGCCAGCAGTACGTACAGGGGCGGTGAGCAGTTCTTC. It codes for CASSTYRGGEQFF.

A remark on this clone: Germline and junction disagree at one end, which may indicate a read error. V and J are TRBV19 and TRBJ1-2, with 7 bases identical to TRBD1. The CDR3 is made up of 10 amino acids. The V gene's germline CDR1 is LNHDA and CDR2 SQIVND (reference sequence). CDR3 coding DNA: TGTGCCAGCGGGCACCGGGACAGTTACTTC. Encoded protein: CASGHRDSYF.

The V gene is TRBV28, the J gene TRBJ1-2, with D unclear. The CDR3 is 13 amino acids. The V gene's germline CDR1 is MDHEN and CDR2 SYDVKM. Trimming cost V 9 bases and J 4 bases, with 15 bases left between them. CDR3 residues: CASLGEYGYGYTF. For the CDR3, the DNA is TGTGCCAGTCTCGGGGAGTACGGCTATGGCTACACCTTC.

The genes are TRBV5-6 and TRBJ1-2; D may be TRBD1 (6 bases). Germline CDR1 and CDR2: SGHDT and YYEEEE. The CDR3 totals 16 residues. V lost 3 bases and J lost 1, with 16 bases in between. The CDR3 region has the DNA TGTGCCAGCAGCTACCTCGCGACAGGCATTAACTATGGCTACACCTTC. This encodes CASSYLATGINYGYTF.

V usage is TRBV5-4 and J usage is TRBJ2-3; maybe TRBD1 (5 bases). The V end lost 4 bases, the J end lost 2 bases, and 17 bases lay between the germline ends. Germline CDR1 reads SGHNT; CDR2 reads YYREEE (reference sequence). The length of the CDR3 is 16 residues. The CDR3 loop is CASSDSRVILTDTQYF. In nucleotides, the CDR3 is TGTGCCAGCAGCGATTCCAGGGTCATTCTCACAGATACGCAGTATTTT.